This T cell receptor (beta chain) was sequenced during a study of control samples from healthy donors and cancer patients. In its sample, this clone was seen once. The germline CDR1 and CDR2 sequences are MNHEY and SMNVEV (reference sequence). There are 12 residues in the CDR3. V was clipped by 3 bases and J by 5 bases; unmatched bases: 1. The method was immunoSEQ multiplex PCR; TCRdb's version includes in-frame clones alone and lacks a portion of them. There are roughly 450,000 clones in the sample; 75% to 95% occur only once, and around 6.4% lies in the top ten. This chain uses TRBV27 with TRBJ2-7; 7 positions match TRBD1. The source is a man aged 35 to 55 with head and neck cancer. The sequencing sample was made of PBMCs. CDR3 sequence reads: CASSFQGDEQYF. In nucleotides, the CDR3 is TGTGCCAGCAGTTTTCAGGGGGACGAGCAGTACTTC.